Included here is one T cell receptor (beta chain) sequence, with context. The target antigen is unknown. The sample belongs to a study of OX40 agonist ivuxolimab in advanced cancers. Study-level information: The diagnoses of dose-escalation patients were hepatocellular carcinoma, melanoma, renal cell or head and neck cancer. Two cutaneous melanoma patients and one hepatocellular carcinoma patient, three in all, had partial responses.

Study results and limitations: At 0.1 to 3.0 mg/kg and by week 6, clonal expansion occurred in CD4+ and CD8+ blood T cells.

The germline V gene has CDR1 LNHDA and CDR2 SQIVND (reference sequence). V lost 7 bases to trimming and J lost 0 bases, with 16 bases between them. This CDR3 has 15 residues. Libraries were prepared by immunoSEQ multiplex PCR; TCRdb keeps only in-frame clonotypes and omits some of them. The repertoire has under 85,000 clones, about 87% of them found once; the top ten carry less than 0.7%. This sequence joins TRBV19 and TRBJ2-7; D not resolved. The receptor's source is an adult with an advanced solid tumor such as melanoma, head and neck, liver or kidney cancer. The specimen comprised CD4+ or CD8+ T cells sorted from blood, sampled in a trial of the OX40 agonist ivuxolimab. CDR3 DNA: TGTGCCAGTAAACTGGACGGAATGAGCTCCTACGAGCAGTACTTC. This translates into CASKLDGMSSYEQYF.